The source of this TCR beta chain is a study of shared clonotypes between healthy human individuals. Study-level findings and limits: Donors were few, which limited the genetic and exposure-history diversity represented. Generally, naive subsets came out with larger estimated richness than memory subsets.

Details on this clone: Its antigen is unknown. The same CDR3 is also encoded by other DNA sequences in this sample.

CDR1 and CDR2 (germline): KGHSH, LQKENI. The CDR3 runs 14 residues. V lost 3 bases, J lost 1 base, and 9 bases lay in between. CD4+ cell separation produced CD45RA+ naive and CD45RA-negative memory subsets. The method was immunoSEQ multiplex PCR; TCRdb's version includes in-frame clones alone and lacks a portion of them. This table holds 2,100,000 or so clones, approximately 96% found once. V usage is TRBV18 and J usage is TRBJ1-1, with D perhaps matching TRBD1 (6 bases). Material for sequencing was naive CD4+ T cells sorted from blood. Described subset: CD45RA+ positively selected. The clonotype was recovered from a man between 18 and 35 years old in good health. In nucleotides, the CDR3 is TGTGCCAGCTCACCGGGACACCCGAACACTGAAGCTTTCTTT. This translates into CASSPGHPNTEAFF.